Following are 21 T cell receptor beta chains from one sample sequenced in a study of T cell responses to AZD1222 COVID-19 vaccine. Libraries were prepared by immunoSEQ multiplex PCR; TCRdb keeps only in-frame clonotypes and omits some of them. Found here are about 150,000 clones, just under 95% of them singletons; the top ten hold 1.6%. Sequencing used peripheral blood, obtained on day 0 of AZD1222 vaccination. The receptors derive from an adult in good health.

As regards this clone: Other DNA sequences of this sample code for an identical CDR3. The chain joins TRBV6-5 to TRBJ2-7; 12 bases map to TRBD2. Germline CDR1 and CDR2: MNHEY and SVGAGI. Trimming took 4 bases from V and 1 from J; bases not matched to a gene: 2. CDR3 length equals 15 residues. CDR3 sequence (DNA): TGTGCCAGCAGTTCCGGGACTAGCGGGTCCTACGAGCAGTACTTC. Residues: CASSSGTSGSYEQYF.

This clone was picked up one time. V usage is TRBV5-4 and J usage is TRBJ1-1; a weak D match, TRBD1 (6 bases). CDR3 length: 14 residues. The V end was cut by 4 bases, the J end by 0 bases, with 10 bases between. The germline V gene encodes CDR1 SGHNT and CDR2 YYREEE (reference sequence). This CDR3 reads CASSGGGVNTEAFF. For the CDR3, the DNA is TGTGCCAGCAGCGGAGGGGGTGTGAACACTGAAGCTTTCTTT.

The V and J genes are TRBV9 and TRBJ1-3; D gene unclear. This CDR3 is 14 amino acids long. Deletions cut 5 bases from V and 0 bases from J, with 9 bases between. The germline CDR1 and CDR2 sequences are SGDLS and YYNGEE. CDR3 bases: TGTGCCAGCAGGGGGTCGGACTCTGGAAACACCATATATTTT. This sequence encodes CASRGSDSGNTIYF. Drawing the rest from reference TRBV9 and TRBJ1-3, the complete variable domain is DSGVTQTPKHLITATGQRVTLRCSPRSGDLSVYWYQQSLDQGLQFLIQYYNGEERAKGNILERFSAQQFPDLHSELNLSSLELGDSALYFCASRGSDSGNTIYFGEGSWLTVV.

The chain is built from TRBV7-2 and TRBJ2-1, with 14 bases identical to TRBD2. The CDR3 is 16 amino acids. The ends lost 4 bases at V and 7 bases at J; junction bases unmatched: 6. CDR1 SGHTA and CDR2 FQGNSA come from the germline V gene. The CDR3 DNA sequence: TGTGCCAGCAGCTCTGACTGGACTAGCGGGAGGAATGAGCAGTTCTTC. Translation: CASSSDWTSGRNEQFF. The full variable domain, with the rest looked up from reference TRBV7-2 and TRBJ2-1, is GAGVSQSPSNKVTEKGKDVELRCDPISGHTALYWYRQSLGQGLEFLIYFQGNSAPDKSGLPSDRFSAERTGGSVSTLTIQRTQQEDSAVYLCASSSDWTSGRNEQFFGPGTRLTVL.

V usage is TRBV7-9 and J usage is TRBJ2-2; tentatively, D is TRBD2 (5 bases). Germline values: CDR1 SEHNR, CDR2 FQNEAQ (reference sequence). The ends were cut back, 5 bases at V and 7 bases at J, with 14 bases in the middle. This CDR3 is built from 14 residues. CDR3 loop: CASSRSGVVGELFF. The DNA for the CDR3 is TGTGCCAGCAGCCGATCCGGGGTCGTCGGGGAGCTGTTTTTT.

CDR3 loop: CASSHAGWGSPLHF. The CDR3 nucleotides are TGTGCCAGCAGCCACGCCGGGTGGGGTTCACCCCTCCACTTT. The chain is built from TRBV7-2 and TRBJ1-6, with no clear D. Between the trimmed V and J ends, which lost 5 bases and 9 bases, there was a span of 14 bases. This CDR3 is 14 amino acids long. Germline V gives CDR1 SGHTA, CDR2 FQGNSA.

The CDR3 bases are TGTGCCAGCAGTAGCCACAGGGAACGGAATTCACCCCTCCACTTT. It encodes CASSSHRERNSPLHF. The chain joins TRBV27 to TRBJ1-6; maybe TRBD1 (6 bases). The V gene's germline CDR1 is MNHEY and CDR2 SMNVEV (reference sequence). The length of the CDR3 is 15 residues. V was clipped by 5 bases and J by 7 bases, with 15 bases between them.

V and J are TRBV19 and TRBJ2-5; possible D gene TRBD2, 7 bases. CDR3 length: 14 amino acids. Germline CDR1 reads LNHDA; CDR2 reads SQIVND (reference sequence). V was cut by 6 bases and J by 7 bases, with 18 bases left in between. The CDR3 DNA reads as TGTGCCAGTAGGGGCGGGGGCGAGGGGGGGACCCAGTACTTC. Translated: CASRGGGEGGTQYF.

The gene calls are TRBV7-8 and TRBJ1-2; 7 nucleotides agree with TRBD1. The germline V gene encodes CDR1 SGHVS and CDR2 FQNEAQ. The junction had 7 bases not matched to a gene; V was cut back by 4 bases and J by 5 bases. This CDR3 spans 14 amino acids. The CDR3 DNA sequence: TGTGCCAGCAGCTCCAGGGACAGTGGTTATGGCTACACCTTC. It codes for CASSSRDSGYGYTF.

The rearrangement links TRBV30 to TRBJ2-6, with 7 bases lining up with TRBD1. After removal of 6 bases from V and 0 bases from J, the junction contained 5 bases not matched to a gene. CDR3 length equals 15 residues. Germline values: CDR1 GTSNPN, CDR2 SVGIG (reference sequence). The DNA of the CDR3 is TGTGCCTGCCGGGACAGAGGCTCTGGGGCCAACGTCCTGACTTTC. Translation gives CACRDRGSGANVLTF.

This clone has just one count. V is TRBV7-2 and J is TRBJ1-1; weak D call: TRBD1 (5 bases). The CDR3 extends over 12 amino acids. Per germline, CDR1 SGHTA and CDR2 FQGNSA. V lost 7 bases, J lost 4 bases, and 10 bases lay in between. The CDR3 DNA is TGTGCCAGCAATCTGGGGGTCACTGAAGCTTTCTTT. Residues: CASNLGVTEAFF.

V is TRBV5-1 and J is TRBJ2-4; maybe TRBD1 (5 bases). CDR1 and CDR2 (germline): SGHRS, YFSETQ. Trimming pared 5 bases from V and 5 bases from J, leaving 11 bases between. There are 13 residues in the CDR3. The CDR3 DNA sequence: TGCGCCAGCAGTCCAGGGAAGGAAAACATTCAGTACTTC. Protein sequence: CASSPGKENIQYF.

The chain carries TRBV6-5 and TRBJ1-5; D is uncertain. This CDR3 has 15 residues. Trimming removed 2 bases at V and 2 bases at J, with 10 bases between. In germline, CDR1 is MNHEY, CDR2 SVGAGI. DNA of the CDR3: TGTGCCAGCAGTTACAGGGATCGGGGCAATCAGCCCCAGCATTTT. It yields the protein CASSYRDRGNQPQHF.

The chain combines TRBV2 with TRBJ2-3; TRBD2 aligns across 11 bases. The CDR3 loop spans 14 amino acids. Looked up from germline, CDR1 is SNHLY and CDR2 is FYNNEI. V lost 8 bases and J lost 4; bases outside the gene matches: 5. CDR3 bases: TGTGCCAGCCTGTTGGGACTAGCGGCAGATACGCAGTATTTT. This encodes CASLLGLAADTQYF.

In its sample, this clone was seen once. The rearrangement uses TRBV3-1 (or the pseudogene TRBV3-2) and TRBJ2-7; D is uncertain. Germline CDR1 LGHDT, CDR2 YNNKEL (reference sequence). The CDR3 contains 12 residues. V was trimmed by 0 bases and J by 3 bases, leaving 3 bases between them. CDR3 sequence reads: CASSQEDYEQYF. CDR3 in DNA: TGTGCCAGCAGCCAAGAGGACTACGAGCAGTACTTC.

The gene calls are TRBV6-5 and TRBJ2-3; weak D call: TRBD2 (6 bases). The V end lost 2 bases, the J end lost 1 base, and 13 bases lay between the germline ends. This CDR3 is 16 amino acids long. Germline values: CDR1 MNHEY, CDR2 SVGAGI. CDR3 DNA: TGTGCCAGCAGTTACCGTGGCGGGACCGGCACAGATACGCAGTATTTT. It yields the protein CASSYRGGTGTDTQYF.

The chain recombines TRBV6-8 with TRBJ2-2; D is unclear. Germline CDR1 is MNHGY and CDR2 is SAAAGT. Trimming left V 8 bases short and J 6 bases short, with 13 bases between. The CDR3 covers 13 residues. The CDR3 DNA reads as TGTGCCAGCTTGTGCGGTCGGGCCGGGGAGCTGTTTTTT. Translation gives CASLCGRAGELFF.

The chain joins TRBV19 to TRBJ2-2, with 11 bases fitting TRBD1. CDR3 size: 15 residues. Looked up from germline, CDR1 is LNHDA and CDR2 is SQIVND (reference sequence). Trimming cost V 8 bases and J 5 bases; bases outside gene matches: 7. This CDR3 reads CASYGQGARTGELFF. The CDR3 region has the DNA TGTGCCAGTTACGGACAGGGGGCAAGAACCGGGGAGCTGTTTTTT.

As DNA, the CDR3 is TGTGCCAGCAGTTTCGGACAGGGGGGTGGCTACACCTTC. Translation: CASSFGQGGGYTF. This sequence joins TRBV12-3 or TRBV12-4 and TRBJ1-2, with 10 bases fitting TRBD1. The CDR3 is made up of 13 amino acids. V trimming: 3 bases; J trimming: 7 bases; junction bases outside the gene matches: 2.

This clone was seen once. The sample contains more than one DNA sequence encoding this CDR3. This chain connects TRBV5-1 to TRBJ2-2; D gene ambiguous. The CDR3 length is 12 residues. The V and J ends lost 4 bases and 2 bases respectively, with 3 bases between them. Looked up from germline, CDR1 is SGHRS and CDR2 is YFSETQ. The CDR3 loop is CASSLNTGELFF. The DNA of the CDR3 is TGCGCCAGCAGCCTTAACACCGGGGAGCTGTTTTTT.

The chain links TRBV5-1 to TRBJ1-3, with D hard to call. CDR3 length: 14 amino acids. Germline lookup yields CDR1 SGHRS and CDR2 YFSETQ. Between the trimmed V and J ends, which lost 0 bases and 9 bases, there was a span of 13 bases. This CDR3 reads CASSLGAVEGTIYF. CDR3 DNA sequence: TGCGCCAGCAGCTTGGGTGCGGTCGAGGGCACCATATATTTT.